The clone carrying this T cell receptor (beta chain) was picked up a small number of times. Over 18 months, lack of ophthalmopathy progression marked Graves' hyperthyroidism as stable. The sample belongs to a study of T cells in Graves' hyperthyroidism and ophthalmopathy. CDR1 is SEHNR and CDR2 is FQNEAQ in the germline V gene (reference sequence). Trimming removed 1 base from V and 3 bases from J, with 28 bases in between. The CDR3 sequence is 21 residues long. Amplification of TCR beta CDR3 regions used RNA as the template. The TCR CDR3 was amplified in a first-round RT-PCR using the HTBI primer set. TCRdb processed the multiplex PCR reads anew with MiXCR; each CDR3 protein has one entry. In the table there are under 650,000 distinct CDR3 sequences, 15% to 20% of which are singletons.

This receptor was identified in a woman in her twenties or thirties with Graves' hyperthyroidism. This chain uses TRBV7-9 with TRBJ1-5; D gene uncertain. Input material: blood. The CDR3 region has the DNA TGTGCCAGCAGCTTAGATTCAGGAACCCCTCGCCTCCGAGCGTTCAATCAGCCCCAGCATTTT. Translating it yields CASSLDSGTPRLRAFNQPQHF.